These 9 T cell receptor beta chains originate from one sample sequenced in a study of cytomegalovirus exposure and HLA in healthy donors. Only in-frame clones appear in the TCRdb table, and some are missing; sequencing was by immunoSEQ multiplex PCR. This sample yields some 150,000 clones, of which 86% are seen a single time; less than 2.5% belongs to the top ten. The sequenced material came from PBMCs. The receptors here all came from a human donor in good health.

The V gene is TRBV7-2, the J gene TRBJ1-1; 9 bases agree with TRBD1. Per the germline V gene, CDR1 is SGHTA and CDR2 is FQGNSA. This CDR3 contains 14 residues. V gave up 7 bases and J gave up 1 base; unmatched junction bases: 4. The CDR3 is CASTRDRENTEAFF. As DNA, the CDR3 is TGTGCCAGCACCCGGGACAGGGAGAACACTGAAGCTTTCTTT.

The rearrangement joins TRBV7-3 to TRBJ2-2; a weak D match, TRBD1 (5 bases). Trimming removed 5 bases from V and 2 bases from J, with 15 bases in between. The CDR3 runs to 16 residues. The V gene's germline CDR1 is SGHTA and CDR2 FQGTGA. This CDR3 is CASSESGWGNTGELFF. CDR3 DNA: TGTGCCAGCAGCGAGTCAGGATGGGGCAACACCGGGGAGCTGTTTTTT.

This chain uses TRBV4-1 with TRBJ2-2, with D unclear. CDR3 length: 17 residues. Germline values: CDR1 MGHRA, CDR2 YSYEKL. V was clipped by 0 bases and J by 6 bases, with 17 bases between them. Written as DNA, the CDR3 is TGCGCCAGCAGCCAAGATCCCCCCGGTGTATCCCCCGGGGAGCTGTTTTTT. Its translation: CASSQDPPGVSPGELFF.

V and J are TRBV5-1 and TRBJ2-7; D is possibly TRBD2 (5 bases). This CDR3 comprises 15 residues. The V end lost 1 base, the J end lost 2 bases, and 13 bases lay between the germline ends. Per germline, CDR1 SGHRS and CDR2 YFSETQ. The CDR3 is CASSLPGSGAYEQYF. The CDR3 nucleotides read TGCGCCAGCAGCTTGCCGGGATCAGGAGCCTACGAGCAGTACTTC.

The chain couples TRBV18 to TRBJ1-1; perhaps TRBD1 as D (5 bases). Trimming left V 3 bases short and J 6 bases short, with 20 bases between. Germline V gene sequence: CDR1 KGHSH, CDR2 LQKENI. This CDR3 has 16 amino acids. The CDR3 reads CASSPQEQGGGAEAFF. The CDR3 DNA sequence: TGTGCCAGCTCACCCCAAGAGCAGGGCGGCGGGGCTGAAGCTTTCTTT. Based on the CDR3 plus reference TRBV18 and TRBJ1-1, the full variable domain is NAGVMQNPRHLVRRRGQEARLRCSPMKGHSHVYWYRQLPEEGLKFMVYLQKENIIDESGMPKERFSAEFPKEGPSILRIQQVVRGDSAAYFCASSPQEQGGGAEAFFGQGTRLTVV.

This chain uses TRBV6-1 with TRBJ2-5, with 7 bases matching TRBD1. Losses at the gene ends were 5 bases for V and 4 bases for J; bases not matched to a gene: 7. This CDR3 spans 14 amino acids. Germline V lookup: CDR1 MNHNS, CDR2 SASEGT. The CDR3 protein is CASSIRRGLETQYF. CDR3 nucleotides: TGTGCCAGCAGTATTAGAAGGGGGCTAGAGACCCAGTACTTC.

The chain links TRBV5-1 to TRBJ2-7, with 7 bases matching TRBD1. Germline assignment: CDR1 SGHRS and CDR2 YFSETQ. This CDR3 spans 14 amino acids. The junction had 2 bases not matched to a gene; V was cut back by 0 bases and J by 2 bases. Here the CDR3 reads CASSLEDRTYEQYF. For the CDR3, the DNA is TGCGCCAGCAGCTTGGAGGACAGGACCTACGAGCAGTACTTC.

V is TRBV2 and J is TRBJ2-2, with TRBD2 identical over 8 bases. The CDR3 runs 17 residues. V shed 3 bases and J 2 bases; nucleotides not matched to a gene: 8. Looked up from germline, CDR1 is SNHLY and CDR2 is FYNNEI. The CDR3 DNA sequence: TGTGCCAGCAGTGAGGGCCAGCGGGGGTATAACACCGGGGAGCTGTTTTTT. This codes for CASSEGQRGYNTGELFF. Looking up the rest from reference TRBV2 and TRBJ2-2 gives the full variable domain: EPEVTQTPSHQVTQMGQEVILRCVPISNHLYFYWYRQILGQKVEFLVSFYNNEISEKSEIFDDQFSVERPDGSNFTLKIRSTKLEDSAMYFCASSEGQRGYNTGELFFGEGSRLTVL.

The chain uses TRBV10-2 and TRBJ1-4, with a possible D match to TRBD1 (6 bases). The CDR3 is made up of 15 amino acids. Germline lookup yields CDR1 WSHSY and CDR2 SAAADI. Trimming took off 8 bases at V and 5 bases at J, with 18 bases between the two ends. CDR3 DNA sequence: TGCGCCAGCCGAACGAGTTATCAGGGGAATGAAAAACTGTTTTTT. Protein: CASRTSYQGNEKLFF.